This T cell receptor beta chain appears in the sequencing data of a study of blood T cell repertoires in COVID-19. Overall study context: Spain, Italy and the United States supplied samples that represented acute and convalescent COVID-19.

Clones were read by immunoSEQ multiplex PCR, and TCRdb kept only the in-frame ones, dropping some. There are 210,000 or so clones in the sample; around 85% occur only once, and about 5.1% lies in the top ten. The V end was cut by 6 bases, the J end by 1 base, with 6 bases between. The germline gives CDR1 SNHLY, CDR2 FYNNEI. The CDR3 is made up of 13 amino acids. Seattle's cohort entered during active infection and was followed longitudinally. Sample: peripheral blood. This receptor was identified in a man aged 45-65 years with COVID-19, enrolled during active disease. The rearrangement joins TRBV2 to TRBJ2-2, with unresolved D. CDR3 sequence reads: CASRYRNTGELFF. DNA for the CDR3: TGTGCCAGCAGATACAGGAACACCGGGGAGCTGTTTTTT.